This passage covers 14 T cell receptor beta chains from one sample sequenced in a study of blood T cell repertoires in COVID-19. The method was immunoSEQ multiplex PCR; TCRdb's version includes in-frame clones alone and lacks a portion of them. The table lists some 90,000 clones, roughly 90% of them singletons. The sequenced sample was peripheral blood. The source is a woman aged 80 or over with active or convalescent COVID-19.

V and J are TRBV7-2 and TRBJ2-1; unclear D gene. The CDR3 is 17 residues long. Germline V gives CDR1 SGHTA, CDR2 FQGNSA. V was shortened by 2 bases and J by 0 bases, with 14 bases between the two germline ends. CDR3 protein: CASSLSAYSSSYNEQFF. The CDR3 DNA reads TGTGCCAGCAGCTTATCGGCTTACAGTAGCTCCTACAATGAGCAGTTCTTC.

V is TRBV28 and J is TRBJ2-1, with 12 bases fitting TRBD2. V was pared by 7 bases and J by 5 bases, with 18 bases of the junction left unmatched. The CDR3 contains 19 residues. From germline, CDR1 is MDHEN and CDR2 SYDVKM. The CDR3 sequence is CASNLIGLAGGPSHNEQFF. The CDR3 DNA reads as TGTGCCAGCAACCTCATTGGGCTAGCGGGAGGGCCATCCCACAATGAGCAGTTCTTC.

V usage is TRBV7-6 and J usage is TRBJ1-1, with TRBD1 as a possible D gene (6 bases). V shed 1 base and J shed 1 base, with 16 bases lying between them. Germline CDR1 SGHVS, CDR2 FNYEAQ. CDR3 length: 17 residues. The CDR3 spells CASSLEMPGQPNTEAFF. The DNA of the CDR3 is TGTGCCAGCAGCTTAGAGATGCCCGGACAGCCGAACACTGAAGCTTTCTTT.

The gene calls are TRBV5-1 and TRBJ2-1; 10 bases align to TRBD2. This CDR3 is built from 20 residues. With V trimmed by 0 bases and J by 0 bases, 12 bases remained unmatched. CDR1 is SGHRS and CDR2 is YFSETQ in the germline V gene. DNA for the CDR3: TGCGCCAGCAGCTTGGAGGGGCTAGCGGGAGCTTTAGTCTCCTACAATGAGCAGTTCTTC. It codes for CASSLEGLAGALVSYNEQFF.

The rearrangement joins TRBV19 to TRBJ1-2; D perhaps matches TRBD1 (5 bases). Per germline, CDR1 LNHDA and CDR2 SQIVND (reference sequence). V was clipped by 5 bases and J by 0 bases, with 13 bases between them. The length of the CDR3 is 15 residues. The CDR3, as DNA: TGTGCCAGTAGTCCTGGCGGGGCGCCTAACTATGGCTACACCTTC. Translated: CASSPGGAPNYGYTF.

V usage is TRBV6-5 and J usage is TRBJ1-2; a weak D match, TRBD1 (5 bases). Germline CDR1 is MNHEY and CDR2 is SVGAGI. This CDR3 comprises 13 residues. V lost 8 bases and J 4 bases, leaving 14 bases between the germline ends. CDR3 loop: CASGERGFYGYTF. CDR3 bases: TGTGCCAGCGGGGAAAGGGGCTTCTATGGCTACACCTTC.

The genes are TRBV29-1 and TRBJ1-2; 8 positions agree with TRBD1. There are 14 residues in the CDR3. The trim removed 3 bases at V and 3 bases at J, leaving 6 bases unmatched. CDR1 SQVTM and CDR2 ANQGSEA come from the germline V gene. CDR3 sequence: CSVDPTGEHYGYTF. CDR3 sequence (DNA): TGCAGCGTTGACCCGACAGGGGAACACTATGGCTACACCTTC.

The chain is built from TRBV7-2 and TRBJ2-7; a possible D gene is TRBD1 (6 bases). Per germline, CDR1 SGHTA and CDR2 FQGNSA. CDR3 size: 15 residues. The V and J ends lost 0 bases and 6 bases respectively, with 15 bases between them. CDR3 protein: CASSLARTGLGEQYF. Here the CDR3 DNA reads TGTGCCAGCAGCTTAGCCCGAACAGGGTTGGGCGAGCAGTACTTC.

The gene calls are TRBV28 and TRBJ1-1; D remains unclear. The germline gives CDR1 MDHEN, CDR2 SYDVKM. V lost 1 base and J 5 bases, leaving 14 bases between the germline ends. The CDR3 consists of 15 residues. The CDR3 DNA follows: TGTGCCAGCAGTTTATCTCAGGCCCAGAGTACTGAAGCTTTCTTT. Residues: CASSLSQAQSTEAFF.

This sequence joins TRBV7-9 and TRBJ2-3, with D tentatively TRBD2 (6 bases). This CDR3 spans 17 amino acids. V gave up 0 bases and J gave up 3 bases, with 16 bases separating them. CDR1 is SEHNR and CDR2 is FQNEAQ in the germline V gene (reference sequence). In DNA form, the CDR3 reads TGTGCCAGCAGCTTAGCGTTGGTGGGAGGAGATACAGATACGCAGTATTTT. It specifies CASSLALVGGDTDTQYF.

The rearrangement uses TRBV2 and TRBJ2-5, with unresolved D. The CDR3 is 12 residues long. Per the germline V gene, CDR1 is SNHLY and CDR2 is FYNNEI. V dropped 8 bases and J dropped 3 bases, with 10 bases sitting between them. Written as DNA, the CDR3 is TGTGCCAGCGCGGAACGAGAAGAGACCCAGTACTTC. It specifies CASAEREETQYF. Full variable domain (remainder filled in from reference TRBV2 and TRBJ2-5): EPEVTQTPSHQVTQMGQEVILRCVPISNHLYFYWYRQILGQKVEFLVSFYNNEISEKSEIFDDQFSVERPDGSNFTLKIRSTKLEDSAMYFCASAEREETQYFGPGTRLLVL.

Worth noting for this clone: Relative to the germline gene, one junction end is altered; a read error may explain this. This chain connects TRBV5-6 to TRBJ1-5; TRBD1 aligns across 7 bases. The CDR3 runs 14 residues. Germline loops: CDR1 SGHDT, CDR2 YYEEEE. The CDR3 bases are TGTGCCAGCAGCTCAGGGGGTAGCGATCAGCCCCAGCATTTT. Translation gives CASSSGGSDQPQHF.

The chain is built from TRBV3-1 (or the pseudogene TRBV3-2) and TRBJ1-3, with TRBD1 matching over 7 bases. CDR1 is LGHDT and CDR2 is YNNKEL in the germline V gene (reference sequence). The CDR3 covers 15 residues. J lost 8 bases, V lost 1 base, and 8 bases had no gene match. Written as DNA, the CDR3 is TGTGCCAGCAGCCAAGCGCCGGGACAGAAATACACCATATATTTT. This encodes CASSQAPGQKYTIYF.

The chain combines TRBV4-3 with TRBJ2-3; D gene unclear. CDR1 is LGHNA and CDR2 is YSLEER in the germline V gene. The CDR3 is 13 amino acids. Trimming took 1 base from V and 4 from J, leaving 6 bases between them. CDR3 loop: CASSQVYPDTQYF. CDR3 sequence (DNA): TGCGCCAGCAGCCAAGTATATCCAGATACGCAGTATTTT.